This T cell receptor beta chain was found in a study of graft-versus-host responses after intestinal transplantation (dated by TCRdb to the early 2020s). Describing the broader study: The transplants that recipients received were multivisceral, liver-intestinal, or isolated intestinal. All recipients received anti-thymocyte globulin induction followed by maintenance tacrolimus and steroids for around 3 years. Graft-versus-host and host-versus-graft alloreactive T cell clones were tracked in the graft, circulation and bone marrow after intestinal transplantation using bulk TCR-beta CDR3 sequencing. To identify alloreactive clones, pre-transplant mixed lymphocyte reaction products were sequenced and then compared with unstimulated pre-transplant donor and recipient T cells. A cohort of 24 intestinal transplant recipients, including one retransplant, was enrolled, and a few patients lacking pretransplant specimens were excluded. Donor T cell macrochimerism was defined as a peak of at least 4% donor T cells among recipient peripheral blood mononuclear cells. Samples from three later patients were sequenced in-house on an Illumina MiSeq with MiXCR processing rather than by the commercial service. General conclusions and limits of the study: GvH clones turned up in recipient bone marrow, with some appearing earlier in ileal mucosa or blood, a pattern consistent with an intestinal mucosal origin. Conclusions were limited by the relatively low number and heterogeneity of intestinal transplant patients. In patients with donor T cell macrochimerism, the allografts had high GvH to HvG T cell clonal ratios. Peak levels of circulating GvH clones were associated with declines in HvG clones early after transplant.

Worth noting for this clone: The specificity of this receptor is unknown. Within one base of it there is no much larger clone, and no base qualities were kept.

V and J are truncated by 0 bases and 5 bases respectively, leaving an intervening sequence of 13 bases. The CDR3 covers 15 residues, taking in both the cysteine and the phenylalanine. Only the CDR3 part of the read is kept: 45 bases, read in frame from the first base. The germline V gene encodes CDR1 MGHRA and CDR2 YSYEKL. Receptor libraries were prepared by the immunoSEQ multiplex PCR assay. In most patients, genomic DNA was isolated using the Qiagen DNeasy Blood and Tissue Kit and sent frozen to Adaptive Biotechnologies for TCR sequencing. High-throughput TCR-beta CDR3 sequencing of genomic DNA from most patients was performed by Adaptive Biotechnologies. The paper's processing steps were these. Adaptive's ImmunoSEQ software supplied the TCR sequencing data for 15 to 20 patients, while MiXCR and VDJtools were used to process a few other patients. To correct CD4 versus CD8 sorting errors, sequences present in both subsets at a frequency ratio below 5:1 were removed. CDR3 nucleotide sequences shared between donor and recipient were removed because their origin could not be assigned. At least 2-fold expansion over unstimulated cells and a minimum CFSE-low frequency of 0.002% (template counts) or 0.001% (read counts) were required for clones to be classified as alloreactive. A clone was considered mappable if detected in the sequenced pre-transplant spleen, lymph node, or MLR CFSE-low populations of the donor or recipient. The cumulative frequency of alloreactive clones was calculated as a percentage of all sequences, weighted by copy number. The table was pulled from immuneACCESS by TCRdb, which kept in-frame rearrangements only. Such tables lose some clones; where checked, under half of the loss comes from unresolved V genes, and the rest has no known cause. V and J calls and clone size are copied from that table; D and trimming were computed from the DNA. In this sample the table shows 80,000 to 100,000 clones, roughly 89% of which occur a single time. The biggest ten clones account for roughly 0.2% of the sample.

Per the publication, the time point label means: cells obtained before transplantation from donor or recipient. CD3+CD4+ and CD3+CD8+ populations were FACS-sorted from unstimulated pre-transplant donor and recipient cells taken from spleen or lymph nodes. Sequences were derived from unstimulated CD4+ T cells sorted from spleen or lymph node cells, sampled before transplant. The sequence was obtained from a human donor who was the organ donor for an intestinal transplant. This receptor chain uses TRBV4-1 and TRBJ1-2, with no reliable assignment of the D segment. The DNA reads as follows: TGCGCCAGCAGCCAAGACTCCGGCAGGTCGTATGGCTACACCTTC. Its protein product is CASSQDSGRSYGYTF.